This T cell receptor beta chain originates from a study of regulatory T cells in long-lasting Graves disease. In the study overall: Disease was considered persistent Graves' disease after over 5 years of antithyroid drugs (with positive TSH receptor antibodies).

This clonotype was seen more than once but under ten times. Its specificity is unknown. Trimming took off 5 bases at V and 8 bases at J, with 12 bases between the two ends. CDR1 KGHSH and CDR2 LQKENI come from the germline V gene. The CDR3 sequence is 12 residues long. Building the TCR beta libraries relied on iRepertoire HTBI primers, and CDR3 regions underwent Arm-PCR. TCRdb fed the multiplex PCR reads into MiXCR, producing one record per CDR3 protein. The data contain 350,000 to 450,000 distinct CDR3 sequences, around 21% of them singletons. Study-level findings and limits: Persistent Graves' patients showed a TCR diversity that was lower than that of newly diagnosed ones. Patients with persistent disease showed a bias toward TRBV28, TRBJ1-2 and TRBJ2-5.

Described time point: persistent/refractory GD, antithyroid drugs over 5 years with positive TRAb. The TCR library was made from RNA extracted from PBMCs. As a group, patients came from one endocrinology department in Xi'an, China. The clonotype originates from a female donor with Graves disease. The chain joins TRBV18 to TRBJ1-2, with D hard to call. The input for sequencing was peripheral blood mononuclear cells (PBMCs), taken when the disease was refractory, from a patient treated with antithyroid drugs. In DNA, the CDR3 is TGTGCCAGCTCAGGAACCGTGGGCGGCTACACCTTC. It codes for CASSGTVGGYTF.